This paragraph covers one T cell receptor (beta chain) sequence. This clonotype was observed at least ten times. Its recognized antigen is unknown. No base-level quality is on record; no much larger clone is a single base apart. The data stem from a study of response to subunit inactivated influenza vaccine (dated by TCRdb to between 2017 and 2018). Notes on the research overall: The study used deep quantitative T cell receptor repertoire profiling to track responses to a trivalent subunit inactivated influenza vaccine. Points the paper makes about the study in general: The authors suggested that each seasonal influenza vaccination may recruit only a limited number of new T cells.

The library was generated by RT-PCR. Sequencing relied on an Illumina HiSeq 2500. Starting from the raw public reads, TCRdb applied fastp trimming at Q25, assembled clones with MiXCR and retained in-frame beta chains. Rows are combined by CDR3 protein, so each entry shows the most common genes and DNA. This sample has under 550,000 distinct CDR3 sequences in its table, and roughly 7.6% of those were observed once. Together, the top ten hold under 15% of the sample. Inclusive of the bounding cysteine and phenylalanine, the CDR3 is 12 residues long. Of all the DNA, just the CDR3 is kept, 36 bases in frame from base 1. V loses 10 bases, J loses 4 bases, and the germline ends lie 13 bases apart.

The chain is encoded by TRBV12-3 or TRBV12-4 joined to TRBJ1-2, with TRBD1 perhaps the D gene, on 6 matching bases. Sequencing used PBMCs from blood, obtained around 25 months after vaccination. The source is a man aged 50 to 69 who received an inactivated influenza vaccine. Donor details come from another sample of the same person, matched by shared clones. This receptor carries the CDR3 CATSEGGYGYTF. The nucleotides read TGTGCCACCTCCGAAGGGGGCTATGGCTACACCTTC.